These 10 T cell receptor beta chains were all obtained from the same sample, sequenced in a study of cytomegalovirus exposure and HLA in healthy donors. It was with 60 Vbeta and 13 Jbeta primers that the PCR ran. Here immunoSEQ multiplex PCR was the method, and the copy in TCRdb shows in-frame clones only, minus some. The sample includes about 130,000 clones, about 74% of them seen just once. The sequencing input was PBMCs. The receptors originated from a man aged 30 to 39 in good health and CMV-seronegative.

The sample holds one count of this clone. V gene TRBV28 combines with J gene TRBJ2-7; a possible D gene is TRBD2 (5 bases). Trimming removed 4 bases from V and 2 bases from J, with 15 bases in between. CDR3 length: 15 amino acids. Germline CDR1 and CDR2: MDHEN and SYDVKM. The CDR3 bases are TGTGCCAGCAGTTCCTTTTCCGGGGAACCCTACGAGCAGTACTTC. Translating gives CASSSFSGEPYEQYF. The entire variable domain, with the rest obtained from reference TRBV28 and TRBJ2-7, is as follows: DVKVTQSSRYLVKRTGEKVFLECVQDMDHENMFWYRQDPGLGLRLIYFSYDVKMKEKGDIPEGYSVSREKKERFSLILESASTNQTSMYLCASSSFSGEPYEQYFGPGTRLTVT.

The chain has TRBV19 and TRBJ2-7; a weak D match, TRBD2 (5 bases). CDR3 length: 16 amino acids. Germline lookup yields CDR1 LNHDA and CDR2 SQIVND (reference sequence). Trimming stripped 3 bases from V and 0 bases from J, with 15 bases between. The chain's CDR3 is CASSIAASQSSYEQYF. The CDR3 nucleotides are TGTGCCAGTAGTATTGCGGCTAGCCAGAGCTCCTACGAGCAGTACTTC.

This rearrangement joins TRBV6-1 to TRBJ2-7, with TRBD2 matching over 7 bases. V lost 1 base and J lost 0; bases outside the gene matches: 3. This CDR3 spans 15 amino acids. CDR1 is MNHNS, CDR2 SASEGT, per germline. The CDR3 region is CASSEGASGSYEQYF. CDR3 bases: TGTGCCAGCAGTGAAGGAGCTAGCGGCTCCTACGAGCAGTACTTC.

The chain is built from TRBV14 and TRBJ2-2; D perhaps matches TRBD1 (6 bases). Per germline, CDR1 SGHDN and CDR2 FVKESK. This CDR3 region has 14 residues. Trimming left V 4 bases short and J 4 bases short, with 10 bases between. Here the CDR3 DNA reads TGTGCCAGCAGCCCGCAGGGGTCCACCGGGGAGCTGTTTTTT. Translation: CASSPQGSTGELFF.

The V and J genes are TRBV27 and TRBJ2-7; D is unresolved. The CDR3 is 16 amino acids. Germline loops: CDR1 MNHEY, CDR2 SMNVEV (reference sequence). The ends were cut back, 8 bases at V and 2 bases at J, with 22 bases in the middle. The CDR3 region has the DNA TGTGCCAGCCGCGACCGGGTGGGTCTCACCCCCTACGAGCAGTACTTC. The encoded protein is CASRDRVGLTPYEQYF.

This chain links TRBV5-4 with TRBJ2-7, with 7 bases identical to TRBD2. Germline V gene lookup returns CDR1 SGHNT and CDR2 YYREEE (reference sequence). With V trimmed by 4 bases and J by 0 bases, 7 bases remained unmatched. The CDR3 length is 15 residues. The DNA of the CDR3 is TGTGCCAGCAGCCCCCAGGGACTAAGCTCCTACGAGCAGTACTTC. This translates into CASSPQGLSSYEQYF.

This clone showed up many times. This chain links TRBV11-2 with TRBJ2-3; D is possibly TRBD2 (6 bases). The V gene lost 3 bases and the J gene lost 0 bases, with 7 bases spanning the gap. This CDR3 region has 14 residues. Germline V gene sequence: CDR1 SGHAT, CDR2 FQNNGV. CDR3 residues: CASSFGTSTDTQYF. The CDR3 coding sequence is TGTGCCAGCAGCTTCGGGACTAGCACAGATACGCAGTATTTT.

This clone occurred a few times. The chain uses TRBV27 and TRBJ2-1; 7 bases are a match to TRBD1. V lost 7 bases to trimming and J lost 3 bases; unmatched junction nucleotides: 9. The length of the CDR3 is 15 residues. Germline V gene lookup returns CDR1 MNHEY and CDR2 SMNVEV (reference sequence). CDR3 sequence reads: CASTRQGNGYNEQFF. In nucleotides, the CDR3 is TGTGCCAGCACCAGACAGGGTAATGGCTACAATGAGCAGTTCTTC.

This clone was counted a single time. The chain employs TRBV6-1 and TRBJ2-7; the D gene is possibly TRBD2 (6 bases). The CDR3 extends over 14 amino acids. V was shortened by 4 bases and J by 4 bases, with 14 bases between the two germline ends. Germline CDR1 and CDR2: MNHNS and SASEGT. The CDR3 region is CASSVGGAGYEQYF. In DNA, the CDR3 is TGTGCCAGCAGTGTAGGAGGGGCAGGATACGAGCAGTACTTC.

About this clone itself: This sample also contains other DNA sequences that code for the same CDR3. The J gene is TRBJ2-7, the V gene TRBV2; tentative D call: TRBD2 (5 bases). The germline V and J ends were trimmed by 8 bases and 4 bases, with 12 bases remaining between them. The CDR3 extends over 12 amino acids. Germline CDR1 is SNHLY and CDR2 is FYNNEI. The DNA for the CDR3 is TGTGCCAGCGGGAGCACCGCGTACGAGCAGTACTTC. Amino acids: CASGSTAYEQYF.